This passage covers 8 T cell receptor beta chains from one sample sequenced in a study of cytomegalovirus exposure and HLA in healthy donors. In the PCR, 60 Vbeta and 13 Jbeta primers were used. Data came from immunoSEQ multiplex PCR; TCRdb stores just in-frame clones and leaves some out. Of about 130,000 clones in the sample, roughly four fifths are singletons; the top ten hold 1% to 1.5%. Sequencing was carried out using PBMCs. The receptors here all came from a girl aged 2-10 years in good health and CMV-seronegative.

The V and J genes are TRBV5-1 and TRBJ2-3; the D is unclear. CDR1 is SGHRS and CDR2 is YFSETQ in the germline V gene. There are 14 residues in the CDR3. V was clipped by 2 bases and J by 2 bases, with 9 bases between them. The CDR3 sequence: CASSFLGLTDTQYF. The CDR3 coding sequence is TGCGCCAGCAGCTTCCTTGGCCTCACAGATACGCAGTATTTT. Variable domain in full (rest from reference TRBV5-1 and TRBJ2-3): KAGVTQTPRYLIKTRGQQVTLSCSPISGHRSVSWYQQTPGQGLQFLFEYFSETQRNKGNFPGRFSGRQFSNSRSEMNVSTLELGDSALYLCASSFLGLTDTQYFGPGTRLTVL.

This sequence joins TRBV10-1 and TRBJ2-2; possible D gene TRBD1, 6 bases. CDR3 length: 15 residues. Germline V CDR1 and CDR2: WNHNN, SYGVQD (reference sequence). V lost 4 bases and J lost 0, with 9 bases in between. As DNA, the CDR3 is TGCGCCAGCAGTGGACAGGATCCGAACACCGGGGAGCTGTTTTTT. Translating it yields CASSGQDPNTGELFF.

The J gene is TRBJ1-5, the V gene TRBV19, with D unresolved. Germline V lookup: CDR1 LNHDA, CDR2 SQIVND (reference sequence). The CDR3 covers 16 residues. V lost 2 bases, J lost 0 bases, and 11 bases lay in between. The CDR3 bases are TGTGCCAGTAGTATAAGGAGACGGATTAGCAATCAGCCCCAGCATTTT. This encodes CASSIRRRISNQPQHF.

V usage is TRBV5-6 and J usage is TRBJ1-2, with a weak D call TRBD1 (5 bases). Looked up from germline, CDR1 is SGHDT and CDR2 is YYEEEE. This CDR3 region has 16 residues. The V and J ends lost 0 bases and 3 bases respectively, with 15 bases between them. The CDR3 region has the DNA TGTGCCAGCAGCTTGGACCCACGGGGGTGGTACTATGGCTACACCTTC. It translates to CASSLDPRGWYYGYTF. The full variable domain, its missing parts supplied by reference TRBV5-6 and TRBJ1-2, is DAGVTQSPTHLIKTRGQQVTLRCSPKSGHDTVSWYQQALGQGPQFIFQYYEEEERQRGNFPDRFSGHQFPNYSSELNVNALLLGDSALYLCASSLDPRGWYYGYTFGSGTRLTVV.

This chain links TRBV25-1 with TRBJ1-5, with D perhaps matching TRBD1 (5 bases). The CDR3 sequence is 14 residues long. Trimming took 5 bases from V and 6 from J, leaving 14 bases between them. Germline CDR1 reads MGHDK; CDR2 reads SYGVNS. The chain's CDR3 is CASSNSGTTQPQHF. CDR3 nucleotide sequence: TGTGCCAGCAGTAATAGCGGGACCACTCAGCCCCAGCATTTT. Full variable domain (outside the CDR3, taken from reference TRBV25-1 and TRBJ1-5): EADIYQTPRYLVIGTGKKITLECSQTMGHDKMYWYQQDPGMELHLIHYSYGVNSTEKGDLSSESTVSRIRTEHFPLTLESARPSHTSQYLCASSNSGTTQPQHFGDGTRLSIL.

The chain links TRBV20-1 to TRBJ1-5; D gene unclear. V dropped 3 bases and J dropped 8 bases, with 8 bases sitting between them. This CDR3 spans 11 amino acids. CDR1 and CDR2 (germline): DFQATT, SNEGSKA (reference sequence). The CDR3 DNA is TGCAGTGCTAGTTCGGGTGAGCCCCAGCATTTT. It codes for CSASSGEPQHF.

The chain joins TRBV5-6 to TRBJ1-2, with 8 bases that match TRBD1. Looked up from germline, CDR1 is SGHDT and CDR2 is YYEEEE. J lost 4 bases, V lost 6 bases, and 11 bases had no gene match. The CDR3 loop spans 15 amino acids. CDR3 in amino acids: CASIFGGTGAYGYTF. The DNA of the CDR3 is TGTGCCAGCATCTTCGGCGGGACAGGAGCCTATGGCTACACCTTC.

Written as DNA, the CDR3 is TGTGCCAGCAGTCTACAGGGAACGTACAATGAGCAGTTCTTC. Translated, it gives CASSLQGTYNEQFF. The chain employs TRBV25-1 and TRBJ2-1; a weak D match, TRBD1 (6 bases). Trimming cost V 5 bases and J 4 bases, with 12 bases left between them. Germline V gene sequence: CDR1 MGHDK, CDR2 SYGVNS. The CDR3 spans 14 residues.